These 5 T cell receptor beta chains were all obtained from the same sample, sequenced in a study of cytomegalovirus exposure and HLA in healthy donors. The PCR employed 60 Vbeta primers together with 13 Jbeta primers. Using immunoSEQ multiplex PCR, the repertoire was profiled, and TCRdb retains in-frame clones only, with some absent. The data hold approximately 100,000 clones, with under 85% observed a single time. Material: PBMCs. These receptors originate from a man aged 40-49 years in good health and CMV-seronegative.

J is TRBJ1-1 and V is TRBV5-6; TRBD1 agrees at 9 bases. The length of the CDR3 is 15 residues. Germline V CDR1 and CDR2: SGHDT, YYEEEE. The V gene end was trimmed by 4 bases and the J gene end by 5 bases; junction bases not matched to a gene: 9. The CDR3 here is CASSVAGTGSTEAFF. The CDR3 DNA sequence: TGTGCCAGCAGCGTGGCCGGGACAGGGAGTACTGAAGCTTTCTTT.

V usage is TRBV9 and J usage is TRBJ2-1, with 10 nucleotides matching TRBD1. The CDR3 has 18 residues. V trimming: 1 base; J trimming: 5 bases; junction bases outside the gene matches: 12. Germline V gene sequence: CDR1 SGDLS, CDR2 YYNGEE. The CDR3 coding sequence is TGTGCCAGCAGCGTAAACGACAGGGGGCCATGGGGCGACAATGAGCAGTTCTTC. It specifies CASSVNDRGPWGDNEQFF.

The V gene is TRBV29-1, the J gene TRBJ1-2; tentatively, D is TRBD1 (6 bases). CDR1 is SQVTM and CDR2 is ANQGSEA in the germline V gene. V was shortened by 5 bases and J by 2 bases, with 21 bases between the two germline ends. The length of the CDR3 is 16 residues. In DNA form, the CDR3 reads TGCAGCGTTCCTGATGGGGGAGGGCAGGGGAACTATGGCTACACCTTC. It yields the protein CSVPDGGGQGNYGYTF.

V gene TRBV19 combines with J gene TRBJ1-5; no definite D call. V lost 11 bases and J 4 bases, leaving 12 bases between the germline ends. The CDR3 contains 12 residues. CDR1 and CDR2 from the germline V gene are LNHDA and SQIVND (reference sequence). The CDR3 sequence is CAHSERNQPQHF. The CDR3 DNA reads TGTGCCCATTCGGAGAGGAATCAGCCCCAGCATTTT.

This chain connects TRBV19 to TRBJ1-6; 7 bases line up with TRBD1. This CDR3 has 17 residues. CDR1 is LNHDA and CDR2 is SQIVND in the germline V gene (reference sequence). Losses at the gene ends were 3 bases for V and 9 bases for J; bases not matched to a gene: 14. CDR3 sequence: CASSIRATGASGSPLHF. In DNA form, the CDR3 reads TGTGCCAGTAGTATCCGGGCTACAGGGGCGTCCGGTTCACCCCTCCACTTT.